This T cell receptor (beta chain) was captured in a study of cytomegalovirus exposure and HLA in healthy donors. Study findings and constraints: Researchers reported that a few CMV-associated chains were confirmed in vitro as CMV antigen-specific.

This clone was detected a few times. Its target is unknown. The CDR3 contains 14 residues. Germline V lookup: CDR1 SGHAT, CDR2 FQDESV (reference sequence). The ends were cut back, 5 bases at V and 4 bases at J, with 14 bases in the middle. The PCR made use of 60 Vbeta and 13 Jbeta primers. Method: immunoSEQ multiplex PCR; TCRdb's copy keeps in-frame clones and lacks some. Here the sample spans roughly 160,000 clones, around four fifths being singletons. Regarding donors, all were healthy bone marrow donors. The genes are TRBV11-1 and TRBJ1-2, with no clear D. The sequence was obtained from a woman aged 50 to 60 in good health and CMV-seropositive. Sequencing was performed on PBMCs. CDR3 residues: CASSRYTPTYGYTF. DNA of the CDR3: TGTGCCAGCAGCCGATATACCCCTACCTATGGCTACACCTTC.